The 16 T cell receptor beta chains given below trace back to one sample, sequenced in a study of blood T cell repertoires in COVID-19. Some clones are missing from TCRdb's copy, which holds only in-frame ones; the method was immunoSEQ multiplex PCR. The sample includes 310,000 or so clones, around four fifths of them seen just once. Sequences were obtained from peripheral blood. The receptor source for this set is a woman aged 45-65 years with acute or convalescent COVID-19.

This clone was recorded only once. Other DNA sequences of this sample code for an identical CDR3. This chain joins TRBV6-4 and TRBJ2-1; weak D call: TRBD2 (6 bases). The CDR3 extends over 13 amino acids. Trimming took off 6 bases at V and 5 bases at J, with 11 bases between the two ends. Germline V CDR1 and CDR2: MRHNA, SNTAGT. CDR3 bases: TGTGCCAGCAGCGCGGGACTCGACAATGAGCAGTTCTTC. Translated, it gives CASSAGLDNEQFF.

The rearrangement links TRBV21-1 to TRBJ2-7; TRBD2 was called by the table and not checked on the DNA. TRBV21-1 is listed as a pseudogene. This CDR3 comprises 11 residues. CDR3 sequence reads: CASPPEAEQYV. The CDR3 nucleotides read TGTGCCAGCCCTCCTGAGGCCGAGCAGTACGTC.

The V gene is TRBV5-4, the J gene TRBJ2-3, with TRBD2 as a possible D gene (5 bases). This CDR3 region has 15 residues. Per the germline V gene, CDR1 is SGHNT and CDR2 is YYREEE (reference sequence). Trimming left V 6 bases short and J 0 bases short, with 14 bases between. The DNA for the CDR3 is TGTGCCAGCACGACGCCGGGGTCAAGCACAGATACGCAGTATTTT. This sequence encodes CASTTPGSSTDTQYF.

V gene TRBV27 combines with J gene TRBJ1-4; D is unclear. The CDR3 is 17 amino acids. Per germline, CDR1 MNHEY and CDR2 SMNVEV (reference sequence). Trimming took 3 bases from V and 7 from J, leaving 21 bases between them. The CDR3 bases are TGTGCCAGCAGTTTCTCCAGACCTAGGGCAGGAGGTGAAAAACTGTTTTTT. It encodes CASSFSRPRAGGEKLFF.

The chain uses TRBV2 and TRBJ2-5; 8 nucleotides line up with TRBD1. The V gene's germline CDR1 is SNHLY and CDR2 FYNNEI. Trimming cost V 6 bases and J 2 bases; bases outside gene matches: 20. The CDR3 contains 19 residues. This CDR3 is CASRAPAGGDPKTQETQYF. The CDR3 DNA is TGTGCCAGCAGGGCCCCGGCAGGGGGCGATCCGAAAACTCAAGAGACCCAGTACTTC.

The genes are TRBV5-4 and TRBJ1-2; 11 bases are a match to TRBD1. Looked up from germline, CDR1 is SGHNT and CDR2 is YYREEE (reference sequence). After removal of 0 bases from V and 7 bases from J, the junction contained 5 bases not matched to a gene. This CDR3 has 15 residues. The CDR3 nucleotides are TGTGCCAGCAGCTTGGCCGGGACAGGGGGTATTGGCTACACCTTC. Its protein is CASSLAGTGGIGYTF.

The chain is built from TRBV2 and TRBJ2-7, with D possibly matching TRBD2 (5 bases). The CDR3 runs 14 residues. Germline CDR1 is SNHLY and CDR2 is FYNNEI. With 2 bases removed from V and 4 bases from J, the gap between germline ends came to 12 bases. CDR3 coding DNA: TGTGCCAGCAGTGAACAACGGGGTGGTTACGAGCAGTACTTC. Protein: CASSEQRGGYEQYF.

V and J are TRBV5-1 and TRBJ1-5, with D maybe TRBD1 (5 bases). V was cut by 5 bases and J by 0 bases, with 12 bases left in between. This CDR3 region has 15 residues. Looked up from germline, CDR1 is SGHRS and CDR2 is YFSETQ. In nucleotides, the CDR3 is TGCGCCAGCAGTCGGGGGGAGTATAGCAATCAGCCCCAGCATTTT. The encoded protein is CASSRGEYSNQPQHF.

This rearrangement joins TRBV7-9 to TRBJ1-1; no clear D gene. Germline V CDR1 and CDR2: SEHNR, FQNEAQ (reference sequence). The CDR3 has 13 amino acids. The V gene lost 7 bases and the J gene lost 1 base, with 10 bases spanning the gap. Written as DNA, the CDR3 is TGTGCCAGCATCCCTCCGGGGAACACTGAAGCTTTCTTT. It yields the protein CASIPPGNTEAFF.

The chain employs TRBV18 and TRBJ2-7, with D possibly TRBD1 on 6 matching bases. Between the trimmed V and J ends, which lost 4 bases and 5 bases, there was a span of 9 bases. The V gene's germline CDR1 is KGHSH and CDR2 LQKENI. This CDR3 is built from 12 residues. The chain's CDR3 is CASSLNRDEQYV. CDR3 nucleotide sequence: TGTGCCAGCTCACTAAACAGGGACGAGCAGTACGTC.

J is TRBJ2-1 and V is TRBV6-5; unclear D gene. From germline, CDR1 is MNHEY and CDR2 SVGAGI. Trimming shortened V by 6 bases and J by 4 bases, and 13 bases separated the two germline ends. This CDR3 is 14 amino acids long. The CDR3: CASRAYLEYNEQFF. The CDR3, as DNA: TGTGCCAGCAGGGCCTACCTAGAATACAATGAGCAGTTCTTC.

The genes are TRBV4-2 and TRBJ1-1; D may be TRBD1 (6 bases). V dropped 3 bases and J dropped 4 bases, with 15 bases sitting between them. The germline gives CDR1 LGHNA, CDR2 YNFKEQ. The CDR3 consists of 15 residues. CDR3: CASSQIQGLGTEAFF. CDR3 nucleotide sequence: TGTGCCAGCAGCCAGATACAGGGTCTAGGCACTGAAGCTTTCTTT.

A few counts support this clone. The chain is built from TRBV7-9 and TRBJ2-5; TRBD2 matches at 7 bases. This CDR3 spans 15 amino acids. Trimming cost V 8 bases and J 3 bases; bases outside gene matches: 12. The germline V gene has CDR1 SEHNR and CDR2 FQNEAQ (reference sequence). The CDR3 reads CASVIGRELKETQYF. Written as DNA, the CDR3 is TGTGCCAGCGTAATTGGGCGGGAGCTCAAAGAGACCCAGTACTTC.

This clone came up a few times. The V gene is TRBV30, the J gene TRBJ2-7; the match to TRBD1 covers 7 bases. In germline, CDR1 is GTSNPN, CDR2 SVGIG (reference sequence). Trimming at V came to 4 bases and at J to 6 bases, leaving 6 bases not matched to a gene. The CDR3 length is 12 residues. The CDR3 bases are TGTGCCTGGACCGATTACAGGGGCGAGCAGTACTTC. Protein product: CAWTDYRGEQYF.

The chain uses TRBV5-4 and TRBJ2-5; weak D call: TRBD2 (6 bases). The CDR3 spans 13 residues. V lost 4 bases to trimming and J lost 0 bases, with 7 bases between them. Germline CDR1 is SGHNT and CDR2 is YYREEE (reference sequence). CDR3 protein: CASSRDYQETQYF. Written as DNA, the CDR3 is TGTGCCAGCAGCCGGGACTACCAAGAGACCCAGTACTTC.

Of note for this clone: The sample contains more than one DNA sequence encoding this CDR3. This chain uses TRBV2 with TRBJ2-3; 12 nucleotides line up with TRBD2. V was pared by 4 bases and J by 3 bases, with 2 bases of the junction left unmatched. Germline loops: CDR1 SNHLY, CDR2 FYNNEI. The CDR3 length is 15 residues. The CDR3 loop reads CASSGLAGGTDTQYF. The CDR3 bases are TGTGCCAGCAGTGGCCTAGCGGGAGGGACAGATACGCAGTATTTT.